The 19 T cell receptor beta chains reported below all come from one sample, sequenced in a study of blood T cell repertoires in COVID-19. The protocol was immunoSEQ multiplex PCR, while the TCRdb copy is restricted to in-frame clones and leaves out a portion. The table has 260,000 or so clones, more than 80% seen once. The source material was peripheral blood. These receptors all come from a woman older than 75 with COVID-19, enrolled during active disease.

The V and J genes are TRBV28 and TRBJ1-2; D is uncertain. There are 15 residues in the CDR3. CDR1 MDHEN and CDR2 SYDVKM come from the germline V gene. Trimming shortened V by 2 bases and J by 0 bases, and 10 bases separated the two germline ends. The CDR3 is CASSLMGSANYGYTF. The DNA of the CDR3 is TGTGCCAGCAGTTTAATGGGGAGTGCTAACTATGGCTACACCTTC.

V gene TRBV2 combines with J gene TRBJ1-1; a possible D gene is TRBD1 (5 bases). The CDR3 runs to 12 residues. V lost 5 bases, J lost 8 bases, and 12 bases lay in between. In germline, CDR1 is SNHLY, CDR2 FYNNEI. CDR3 loop: CASSKDGAEAFF. In nucleotides, the CDR3 is TGTGCCAGCAGTAAAGATGGGGCGGAAGCTTTCTTT. Complete variable domain (other parts from reference TRBV2 and TRBJ1-1): EPEVTQTPSHQVTQMGQEVILRCVPISNHLYFYWYRQILGQKVEFLVSFYNNEISEKSEIFDDQFSVERPDGSNFTLKIRSTKLEDSAMYFCASSKDGAEAFFGQGTRLTVV.

Points on this clone: At one end, the junction sequence differs from germline, possibly due to a read error. The chain joins TRBV3-1 (or the pseudogene TRBV3-2) to TRBJ2-5; 10 positions match TRBD1. This CDR3 contains 11 residues. Germline CDR1 LGHDT, CDR2 YNNKEL (reference sequence). This CDR3 reads CASSHAGTGDF. The CDR3 coding sequence is TGTGCCAGCAGCCACGCCGGGACAGGGGACTTC.

V usage is TRBV7-3 and J usage is TRBJ2-2; no clear D. The CDR3 runs 15 residues. Trimming removed 2 bases at V and 0 bases at J, with 7 bases between. Per germline, CDR1 SGHTA and CDR2 FQGTGA. CDR3 in amino acids: CASSLGRANTGELFF. In DNA, the CDR3 is TGTGCCAGCAGCTTAGGCCGGGCGAACACCGGGGAGCTGTTTTTT.

The chain recombines TRBV10-3 with TRBJ1-1; TRBD1 aligns across 7 bases. CDR1 is ENHRY and CDR2 is SYGVKD in the germline V gene. The CDR3 has 15 amino acids. With 6 bases clipped from V and 0 bases from J, the junction kept 7 bases outside the gene matches. CDR3 DNA: TGTGCCATCAGCCCTCTGACAGGGTTGAACACTGAAGCTTTCTTT. This encodes CAISPLTGLNTEAFF.

The rearrangement joins TRBV5-1 to TRBJ1-1, with 11 bases fitting TRBD1. This CDR3 is 14 amino acids long. With 5 bases clipped from V and 4 bases from J, the junction kept 4 bases outside the gene matches. Per germline, CDR1 SGHRS and CDR2 YFSETQ. The CDR3 DNA follows: TGCGCCAGCAGGCCCGGGACAGGGGGCACTGAAGCTTTCTTT. It yields the protein CASRPGTGGTEAFF.

The chain joins TRBV7-2 to TRBJ2-4, with D perhaps matching TRBD2 (5 bases). The CDR3 covers 14 residues. V was pared by 6 bases and J by 8 bases, with 17 bases between. Germline V lookup: CDR1 SGHTA, CDR2 FQGNSA. CDR3 sequence reads: CASSQESGTHIQYF. CDR3 nucleotide sequence: TGTGCCAGCAGTCAAGAGTCGGGAACTCACATTCAGTACTTC.

The table lists this clone with a few counts. This chain uses TRBV7-9 with TRBJ1-4, with D tentatively TRBD1 (6 bases). V gave up 3 bases and J gave up 8 bases, with 16 bases separating them. The germline CDR1 and CDR2 sequences are SEHNR and FQNEAQ (reference sequence). This CDR3 comprises 15 residues. CDR3 bases: TGTGCCAGCAGCTTTGGAGACCGGACAGACGAAAAACTGTTTTTT. Its protein product is CASSFGDRTDEKLFF.

The chain recombines TRBV18 with TRBJ1-1; D call uncertain. Per germline, CDR1 KGHSH and CDR2 LQKENI. Deletions cut 8 bases from V and 0 bases from J, with 7 bases between. This CDR3 contains 12 residues. CDR3 sequence reads: CASLSMNTEAFF. CDR3 DNA: TGTGCCAGCCTTTCTATGAACACTGAAGCTTTCTTT. The variable domain in full, completed from reference TRBV18 and TRBJ1-1, reads NAGVMQNPRHLVRRRGQEARLRCSPMKGHSHVYWYRQLPEEGLKFMVYLQKENIIDESGMPKERFSAEFPKEGPSILRIQQVVRGDSAAYFCASLSMNTEAFFGQGTRLTVV.

The chain employs TRBV7-2 and TRBJ2-5; 8 bases map to TRBD2. Germline V gene lookup returns CDR1 SGHTA and CDR2 FQGNSA. V shed 4 bases and J 8 bases; nucleotides not matched to a gene: 12. The CDR3 totals 15 residues. The CDR3 spells CASSSPLNGGVTQYF. The CDR3 DNA sequence: TGTGCCAGCAGCTCCCCCCTTAACGGGGGGGTCACCCAGTACTTC.

The genes are TRBV19 and TRBJ2-3; 12 bases map to TRBD2. The CDR3 has 15 amino acids. CDR1 and CDR2 from the germline V gene are LNHDA and SQIVND (reference sequence). Trimming at V came to 5 bases and at J to 4 bases, leaving 4 bases not matched to a gene. In DNA form, the CDR3 reads TGTGCCAGTAGTTCCCGACTAGCGGGAGCAGATACGCAGTATTTT. Residues: CASSSRLAGADTQYF.

The chain carries TRBV27 and TRBJ1-2, with 9 bases aligning to TRBD1. The germline V gene encodes CDR1 MNHEY and CDR2 SMNVEV (reference sequence). The ends lost 0 bases at V and 7 bases at J; junction bases unmatched: 9. The CDR3 sequence is 16 residues long. The CDR3 DNA reads TGTGCCAGCAGTTTATCTTCTGGGGACAGGGCATTTGGCTACACCTTC. Residues: CASSLSSGDRAFGYTF.

The chain combines TRBV12-3 or TRBV12-4 with TRBJ1-2; TRBD1 matches 8 bases. V was clipped by 5 bases and J by 8 bases; unmatched bases: 7. This CDR3 region has 13 residues. The CDR3 here is CASSITGGRGYTF. The DNA of the CDR3 is TGTGCCAGCAGTATAACAGGGGGACGAGGCTACACCTTC.

The V gene is TRBV18, the J gene TRBJ2-5; possible D gene TRBD2, 6 bases. This CDR3 is built from 16 residues. The germline V and J ends were trimmed by 0 bases and 2 bases, with 13 bases remaining between them. Germline values: CDR1 KGHSH, CDR2 LQKENI. The DNA for the CDR3 is TGTGCCAGCTCACCACCGGGACTCAGGCTACAAGAGACCCAGTACTTC. This codes for CASSPPGLRLQETQYF.

Only one count was recorded for this clone. The chain is built from TRBV14 and TRBJ1-3; no clear D gene. V lost 2 bases and J lost 4, with 6 bases in between. The CDR3 sequence is 13 residues long. In germline, CDR1 is SGHDN, CDR2 FVKESK. DNA of the CDR3: TGTGCCAGCAGCCAAAACAGCGGAAACACCATATATTTT. Translation gives CASSQNSGNTIYF.

The rearrangement uses TRBV5-1 and TRBJ1-4; D gene ambiguous. Trimming stripped 3 bases from V and 0 bases from J, with 12 bases between. This CDR3 is 16 amino acids long. The germline V gene has CDR1 SGHRS and CDR2 YFSETQ. The CDR3 spells CASSWAGHTTNEKLFF. In nucleotides, the CDR3 is TGCGCCAGCAGCTGGGCGGGTCACACAACTAATGAAAAACTGTTTTTT.

The chain carries TRBV15 and TRBJ1-1; D perhaps matches TRBD1 (6 bases). Germline loops: CDR1 LNHNV, CDR2 YYDKDF (reference sequence). V was trimmed by 5 bases and J by 1 base, leaving 8 bases between them. The CDR3 spans 13 residues. CDR3 protein: CATSRGQNTEAFF. For the CDR3, the DNA is TGTGCCACCAGCCGGGGACAGAACACTGAAGCTTTCTTT.

This rearrangement joins TRBV9 to TRBJ2-4; TRBD1 matches 7 bases. J gave up 1 base and V 0 bases, and 4 bases lay outside the gene matches. The CDR3 sequence is 16 residues long. Germline V gene data show CDR1 as SGDLS and CDR2 as YYNGEE. In DNA form, the CDR3 reads TGTGCCAGCAGCGTAGGGCCGGACAGGGCCAAAAACATTCAGTACTTC. It yields the protein CASSVGPDRAKNIQYF.

In this sample, this clone turned up a few times. J is TRBJ1-1 and V is TRBV3-1 (or the pseudogene TRBV3-2); D gene unclear. The V gene lost 4 bases and the J gene lost 0 bases, with 9 bases spanning the gap. The CDR3 has 14 amino acids. Germline V gene lookup returns CDR1 LGHDT and CDR2 YNNKEL (reference sequence). CDR3 region: CASSLMAVNTEAFF. DNA for the CDR3: TGTGCCAGCAGCCTCATGGCGGTGAACACTGAAGCTTTCTTT.